This is a list of T cell receptor beta chains from one sample in a study of T-cell reconstitution after alpha-beta-depleted transplantation in children. In TCRdb, the PCR reads were re-called with MiXCR into one record per CDR3 protein. The sample shows 500,000 to 600,000 distinct CDR3 sequences, over 25% of them seen only once. The input for sequencing was PBMCs, taken before TCRalphabeta/CD19-depleted stem cell transplant. The receptors here all came from a boy under two years old with Wiskott-Aldrich syndrome, due to receive a stem cell transplant. The CDR3 runs from the conserved cysteine through the conserved F or W. Fields, in order: D gene, J gene, V gene, clone size, CDR3 protein, CDR3 DNA. The D gene is left open where the match is weak. Rows may omit the clone size; those that give it use once, few, many or a size class.

D: NA
J: TRBJ1-1
V: TRBV29-1
size: NA
CDR3: CSAGAGGNTEAFF
DNA: TGCAGCGCCGGGGCCGGGGGGAACACTGAAGCTTTCTTT

D: TRBD1
J: TRBJ2-1
V: TRBV5-1
size: few
CDR3: CASSRDRVYDEQFF
DNA: TGCGCCAGCAGCCGGGACAGGGTTTATGATGAGCAGTTCTTC

D: TRBD1
J: TRBJ2-2
V: TRBV6-1
size: few
CDR3: CASRPTGGSGELFF
DNA: TGTGCCAGCAGACCTACAGGGGGGTCCGGGGAGCTGTTTTTT

D: TRBD2
J: TRBJ2-7
V: TRBV5-1
size: NA
CDR3: CASSLAVLSGVTYEQYF
DNA: TGCGCCAGCAGCTTGGCCGTCTTGAGCGGGGTTACCTACGAGCAGTACTTC

D: NA
J: TRBJ2-7
V: TRBV20-1
size: once
CDR3: CSARDLAEPRHEQYF
DNA: TGCAGTGCTAGAGATTTGGCGGAACCCAGACACGAGCAGTACTTC

D: NA
J: TRBJ2-5
V: TRBV29-1
size: NA
CDR3: CSVGQIQETQYF
DNA: TGCAGCGTTGGCCAGATCCAAGAGACCCAGTACTTC

D: NA
J: TRBJ2-3
V: TRBV5-1
size: few
CDR3: CASSFYGSTDTQYF
DNA: TGCGCCAGCAGCTTTTACGGTAGCACAGATACGCAGTATTTT

D: NA
J: TRBJ1-1
V: TRBV12-3/TRBV12-4
size: few
CDR3: CASSTDKGTEAFF
DNA: TGTGCCAGCAGTACGGACAAAGGGACTGAAGCTTTCTTT

D: TRBD2
J: TRBJ2-5
V: TRBV30
size: few
CDR3: CAWSGGTSLQETQYF
DNA: TGTGCCTGGAGTGGTGGGACTAGCCTCCAAGAGACCCAGTACTTC

D: NA
J: TRBJ1-6
V: TRBV7-6
size: NA
CDR3: CASSLSGGTGYNSPLHF
DNA: TGTGCCAGCAGCTTATCCGGCGGGACGGGTTATAATTCACCCCTCCACTTT

D: NA
J: TRBJ2-3
V: TRBV7-9
size: NA
CDR3: CASSQLGISIPTDTQYF
DNA: TGTGCCAGCAGCCAACTCGGGATATCTATACCCACAGATACGCAGTATTTT

D: NA
J: TRBJ2-5
V: TRBV5-5
size: NA
CDR3: CASSLRTTQETQYF
DNA: TGTGCCAGCAGCTTAAGGACAACTCAAGAGACCCAGTACTTC

D: NA
J: TRBJ2-5
V: TRBV29-1
size: NA
CDR3: CSVEGTARETQYF
DNA: TGCAGCGTTGAAGGTACAGCGAGGGAGACCCAGTACTTC

D: TRBD1
J: TRBJ1-1
V: TRBV7-6
size: NA
CDR3: CASSLSDREGPFF
DNA: TGTGCCAGCAGCTTAAGTGACAGGGAGGGGCCTTTCTTT

D: NA
J: TRBJ2-3
V: TRBV5-1
size: few
CDR3: CASFGTRTDTQYF
DNA: TGCGCCAGTTTCGGGACCCGCACAGATACGCAGTATTTT